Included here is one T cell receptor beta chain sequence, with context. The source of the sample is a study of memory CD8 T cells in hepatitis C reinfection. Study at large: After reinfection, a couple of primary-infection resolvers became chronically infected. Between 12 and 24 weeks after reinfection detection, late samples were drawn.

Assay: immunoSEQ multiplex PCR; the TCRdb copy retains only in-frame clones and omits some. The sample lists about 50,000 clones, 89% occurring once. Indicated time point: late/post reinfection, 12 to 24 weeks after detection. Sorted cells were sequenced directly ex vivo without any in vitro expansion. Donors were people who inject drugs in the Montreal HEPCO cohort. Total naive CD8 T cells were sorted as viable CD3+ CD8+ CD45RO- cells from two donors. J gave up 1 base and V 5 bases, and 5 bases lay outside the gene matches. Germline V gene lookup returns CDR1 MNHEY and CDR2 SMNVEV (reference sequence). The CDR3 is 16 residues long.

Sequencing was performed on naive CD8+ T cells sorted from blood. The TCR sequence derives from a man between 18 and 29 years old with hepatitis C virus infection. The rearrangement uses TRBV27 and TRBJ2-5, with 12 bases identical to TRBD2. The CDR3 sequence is CASSPQLAGGQETQYF. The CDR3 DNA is TGTGCCAGCAGTCCCCAACTAGCGGGGGGCCAAGAGACCCAGTACTTC.